This TCR beta chain was captured in a study of blood T cell repertoires in COVID-19. The wider study: In each case, the material was cDNA or gDNA derived from T cells, B-cell-depleted T cells, or PBMCs.

The repertoire was sequenced with immunoSEQ multiplex PCR; TCRdb's copy has only in-frame clones and lacks some. The sample yields a few hundred thousand clones, around 85% seen once. Trimming at V came to 3 bases and at J to 11 bases, leaving 4 bases not matched to a gene. This CDR3 spans 11 amino acids. From germline, CDR1 is SGHTS and CDR2 YDEGEE. The sequenced material came from PBMCs or T cells enriched from blood (not recorded which). The chain carries TRBV5-8 and TRBJ1-1, with 7 bases that match TRBD1. This TCR was recovered from a woman in her forties or fifties who had recovered from COVID-19. The CDR3 DNA is TGTGCCAGCAGCTCGGGACAGTCTGCTTTCTTT. This encodes CASSSGQSAFF. The full variable domain, rest sourced from reference TRBV5-8 and TRBJ1-1, is EAGVTQSPTHLIKTRGQQATLRCSPISGHTSVYWYQQALGLGLQFLLWYDEGEERNRGNFPPRFSGRQFPNYSSELNVNALELEDSALYLCASSSGQSAFFGQGTRLTVV.